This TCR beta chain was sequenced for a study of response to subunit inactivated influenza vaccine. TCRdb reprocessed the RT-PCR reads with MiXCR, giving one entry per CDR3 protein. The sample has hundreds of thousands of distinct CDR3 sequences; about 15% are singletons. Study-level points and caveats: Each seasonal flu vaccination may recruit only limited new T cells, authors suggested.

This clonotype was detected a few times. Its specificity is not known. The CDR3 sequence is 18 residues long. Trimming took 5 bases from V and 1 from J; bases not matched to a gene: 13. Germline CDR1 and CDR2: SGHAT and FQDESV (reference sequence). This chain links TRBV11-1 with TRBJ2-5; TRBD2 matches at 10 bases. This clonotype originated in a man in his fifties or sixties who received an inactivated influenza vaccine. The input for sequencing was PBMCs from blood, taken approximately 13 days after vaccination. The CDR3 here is CASSEISSGGVLQETQYF. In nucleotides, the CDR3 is TGTGCCAGCAGCGAGATATCCAGCGGGGGGGTACTCCAAGAGACCCAGTACTTC.